This TCR beta chain was identified in a study of beta chain features in type 1 diabetes. Regarding the study as a whole: Shortening that was moderate but significant affected the TCRB CDR3s of Type 1 diabetes patients in all four CD4+ subsets.

Every bit of the isolated RNA underwent reverse transcription, so sequencing read expressed TCRB transcripts. Sequenced by immunoSEQ multiplex PCR; TCRdb stores in-frame clones only, minus some. The sample records about 340,000 clones, roughly 14% being singletons. A word on this clone: Its antigen is as yet unknown.

The receptor comes from a woman aged 18-35 years with type 1 diabetes. The sequenced sample was naive CD4+ T cells from blood.

The CDR3 region is CATSRATSASSYNEQFF. CDR3 coding DNA: TGTGCCACCAGCAGAGCGACTAGCGCGAGCTCCTACAATGAGCAGTTCTTC. V gene TRBV15 combines with J gene TRBJ2-1, with 8 bases lining up with TRBD2. V shed 1 base and J 0 bases; nucleotides not matched to a gene: 5. Germline CDR1 reads LNHNV; CDR2 reads YYDKDF (reference sequence). The CDR3 length is 17 residues.